This passage covers 12 T cell receptor beta chains from one sample sequenced in a study of T cell responses to AZD1222 COVID-19 vaccine. TCRdb's table, derived via immunoSEQ multiplex PCR, lists solely in-frame clones and lacks some. This table holds some 110,000 clones, roughly 92% found once. The material was peripheral blood, obtained on day 0 of AZD1222 vaccination. These receptors all come from an adult in good health.

This clone showed up just once. The chain carries TRBV23-1 and TRBJ1-4, with a possible D match to TRBD1 (6 bases). TRBV23-1 is an open reading frame, and its role is uncertain. The CDR3 has 18 amino acids. V gave up 0 bases and J gave up 8 bases, with 22 bases separating them. CDR3 in DNA: TGCGCCAGCAGTCAATCTGCTGGCTGTGGGCCAGGGGAGGAAAAACTGTTTTTT. This sequence encodes CASSQSAGCGPGEEKLFF.

This chain links TRBV5-1 with TRBJ1-1; D is unclear. The length of the CDR3 is 13 residues. Trimming left V 2 bases short and J 1 base short, with 6 bases between. The germline V gene encodes CDR1 SGHRS and CDR2 YFSETQ. CDR3 DNA sequence: TGCGCCAGCAGCTTCGTGGAGAACACTGAAGCTTTCTTT. This encodes CASSFVENTEAFF.

The J gene is TRBJ1-5, the V gene TRBV10-3, with 9 bases fitting TRBD1. This CDR3 has 15 residues. The V gene's germline CDR1 is ENHRY and CDR2 SYGVKD. Unmatched junction bases numbered 4, after V lost 2 bases and J lost 5 bases. The DNA for the CDR3 is TGTGCCATCAGTGAGACACAGGGGGCTGATCAGCCCCAGCATTTT. Translation: CAISETQGADQPQHF.

This sequence joins TRBV21-1 and TRBJ2-7; TRBD1, as called in the table, went unchecked against the DNA. TRBV21-1 is labeled a pseudogene. This CDR3 is 17 amino acids long. CDR3 in DNA: TGTGCCAGCAGTTTTTCCCGGGACAGGGGGCGATCCTACGAGCAGTACGTC. This codes for CASSFSRDRGRSYEQYV.

This clone was counted a few times. Distinct nucleotide sequences in the sample also encode this CDR3. The chain couples TRBV29-1 to TRBJ2-3; 10 positions agree with TRBD1. The CDR3 sequence is 14 residues long. CDR1 and CDR2 from the germline V gene are SQVTM and ANQGSEA. The V segment lost 6 bases and the J segment 3 bases; nucleotides outside the gene matches: 6. The DNA of the CDR3 is TGCAGCGTCCGACAGGGGGCAAGGACAGATACGCAGTATTTT. Translation gives CSVRQGARTDTQYF.

V gene TRBV7-9 combines with J gene TRBJ1-4; 10 bases fit TRBD1. This CDR3 contains 16 residues. CDR1 and CDR2 from the germline V gene are SEHNR and FQNEAQ (reference sequence). V was pared by 3 bases and J by 8 bases, with 9 bases of the junction left unmatched. CDR3: CASSFFRTGGLEKLFF. CDR3 DNA sequence: TGTGCCAGCAGCTTTTTTCGGACAGGGGGTTTAGAAAAACTGTTTTTT.

This clone is a singleton in its sample. J is TRBJ1-6 and V is TRBV5-1; a weak D match, TRBD1 (5 bases). V was shortened by 1 base and J by 7 bases, with 12 bases between the two germline ends. Germline V CDR1 and CDR2: SGHRS, YFSETQ. This CDR3 has 15 amino acids. CDR3 in amino acids: CASSLMLGRNSPLHF. The CDR3 DNA is TGCGCCAGCAGCTTGATGTTGGGGCGAAATTCACCCCTCCACTTT.

About this clone: This same CDR3 is encoded by further DNA sequences in the sample. The V and J genes are TRBV7-9 and TRBJ1-1; D gene uncertain. CDR3 length equals 14 residues. Between the trimmed V and J ends, which lost 1 base and 0 bases, there was a span of 6 bases. CDR1 SEHNR and CDR2 FQNEAQ come from the germline V gene (reference sequence). The CDR3 nucleotides read TGTGCCAGCAGCTTAGGACGGCTGAACACTGAAGCTTTCTTT. This translates into CASSLGRLNTEAFF. Drawing the rest from reference TRBV7-9 and TRBJ1-1, the complete variable domain is DTGVSQNPRHKITKRGQNVTFRCDPISEHNRLYWYRQTLGQGPEFLTYFQNEAQLEKSRLLSDRFSAERPKGSFSTLEIQRTEQGDSAMYLCASSLGRLNTEAFFGQGTRLTVV.

The J gene is TRBJ2-1, the V gene TRBV27, with 9 nucleotides matching TRBD1. Germline CDR1 reads MNHEY; CDR2 reads SMNVEV (reference sequence). This CDR3 contains 17 residues. With 2 bases clipped from V and 2 bases from J, the junction kept 7 bases outside the gene matches. CDR3 region: CASSLPTGGPTYNEQFF. The CDR3 nucleotides are TGTGCCAGCAGTTTACCTACAGGGGGCCCCACCTACAATGAGCAGTTCTTC.

CDR3 in amino acids: CASRGQETQYF. The CDR3 region has the DNA TGTGCCAGCAGGGGACAAGAGACCCAGTACTTC. This sequence joins TRBV7-9 and TRBJ2-5, with D uncertain. V was cut by 6 bases and J by 2 bases, with 4 bases left in between. The germline V gene has CDR1 SEHNR and CDR2 FQNEAQ (reference sequence). The CDR3 sequence is 11 residues long.

CDR3 amino acids: CASSPQGGFAAKNIQYF. The CDR3, as DNA: TGTGCCAGCTCACCACAGGGGGGATTTGCGGCCAAAAACATTCAGTACTTC. The J gene is TRBJ2-4, the V gene TRBV18; the D call may be TRBD1 or TRBD2 (6 bases each). Trimming cost V 1 base and J 1 base, with 14 bases left between them. The CDR3 is 17 amino acids. Germline V CDR1 and CDR2: KGHSH, LQKENI.

The CDR3, as DNA: TGTGCCAGCAGCCAAGGACTTTACAATGAGCAGTTCTTC. This gives the protein CASSQGLYNEQFF. The rearrangement uses TRBV14 and TRBJ2-1; no definite D call. Germline assignment: CDR1 SGHDN and CDR2 FVKESK. The V end lost 1 base, the J end lost 4 bases, and 5 bases lay between the germline ends. The CDR3 covers 13 residues.